The clone carrying this T cell receptor beta chain came up a few times. Its target is unknown. This sample was included in a study of cytomegalovirus exposure and HLA in healthy donors. The study ran its PCR with 60 Vbeta and 13 Jbeta primers. Sequencing used immunoSEQ multiplex PCR; TCRdb keeps in-frame clones, though not all of them. In the table there are 90,000 to 120,000 clones, 76% of which are singletons. The study's findings and limits: For most subjects, TCR beta sequences were reported to predict HLA-A and HLA-B alleles with accuracy.

The specimen was PBMCs. The origin of this receptor is a woman between 18 and 30 years old in good health and CMV-seropositive.

CDR3 region: CASSLTGEAGELFF. The CDR3 DNA sequence: TGTGCCAGCAGTTTAACAGGGGAGGCCGGGGAGCTGTTTTTT. This chain uses TRBV28 with TRBJ2-2, with D maybe TRBD1 (7 bases). V was pared by 2 bases and J by 6 bases, with 10 bases between. The germline CDR1 and CDR2 sequences are MDHEN and SYDVKM. The CDR3 loop spans 14 amino acids.